The entry below gives a single T cell receptor beta chain sequence along with its context. Patients at the Seattle site were enrolled during active infection and followed longitudinally. The CDR3 covers 12 residues. The V end was cut by 8 bases, the J end by 4 bases, with 11 bases between. The germline CDR1 and CDR2 sequences are SEHNR and FQNEAQ (reference sequence). This entry belongs to a study of blood T cell repertoires in COVID-19. Study summary: T cells, B-cell-depleted T cells, or PBMCs supplied cDNA or gDNA.

In the original analysis: Amplified reference gene primers provided the basis for estimating nucleated cell counts. Measured with immunoSEQ multiplex PCR; TCRdb has only the in-frame clones, and not every one. V, J and clone size reflect that table, while D and trimming were determined from the DNA. The sample shows about 390,000 clones, 87% of them seen only once. The specimen was peripheral blood. The receptor was derived from a woman in her fifties or sixties with COVID-19, enrolled during active disease. The V call is TRBV7-9, the J call TRBJ1-2, with a possible D match to TRBD1 (5 bases). The CDR3 loop is CASGQGLYGYTF. The CDR3 region has the DNA TGTGCCAGCGGCCAGGGACTCTATGGCTACACCTTC. Looking up the rest from reference TRBV7-9 and TRBJ1-2 gives the full variable domain: DTGVSQNPRHKITKRGQNVTFRCDPISEHNRLYWYRQTLGQGPEFLTYFQNEAQLEKSRLLSDRFSAERPKGSFSTLEIQRTEQGDSAMYLCASGQGLYGYTFGSGTRLTVV.